The rows below give T cell receptor beta chains drawn from one sample of a study of cytomegalovirus exposure and HLA in healthy donors. The assay was immunoSEQ multiplex PCR, and TCRdb's table has in-frame clones only and misses some. The sample lists approximately 150,000 clones; 70% to 80% were seen once. Material for sequencing was PBMCs. The receptors here all came from a man aged 55 to 70 in good health and CMV-seronegative. The CDR3 runs from the conserved cysteine through the conserved F or W. Each record gives: clone size, D gene, V gene, J gene, CDR3 protein, CDR3 DNA. The D gene is left open where the match is weak. Rows may omit the clone size; those that give it use once, few, many or a size class.

>few|TRBD1|TRBV19|TRBJ1-2
CASSALTGGGYTF
TGTGCCAGTAGTGCCCTAACAGGGGGTGGCTACACCTTC
>NA|NA|TRBV28|TRBJ2-7
CASSFDTTYEQYF
TGTGCCAGCAGTTTTGACACAACCTACGAGCAGTACTTC
>NA|TRBD1|TRBV5-5|TRBJ1-1
CASLREDRGPGGPTEAFF
TGTGCCAGCCTTAGGGAGGACAGGGGGCCCGGGGGGCCCACTGAAGCTTTCTTT
>NA|NA|TRBV11-2|TRBJ2-1
CASSPNGYNEQFF
TGTGCCAGCAGCCCTAACGGGTACAATGAGCAGTTCTTC
>NA|NA|TRBV6-5|TRBJ2-6
CASSYRGSGANVLTF
TGTGCCAGCAGTTACAGGGGATCTGGGGCCAACGTCCTGACTTTC
>NA|NA|TRBV5-4|TRBJ2-3
CASRPVAGASTDTQYF
TGTGCCAGCAGGCCCGTCGCGGGGGCGAGCACAGATACGCAGTATTTT
>NA|TRBD2|TRBV7-3|TRBJ2-3
CASSLVAGGPGDTQYF
TGTGCCAGCAGCTTAGTGGCGGGGGGGCCGGGAGATACGCAGTATTTT
>NA|TRBD1|TRBV5-5|TRBJ2-7
CASSLGDRVTEQYF
TGTGCCAGCAGTTTAGGGGACAGGGTCACCGAGCAGTACTTC
>NA|TRBD1|TRBV7-9|TRBJ1-4
CASSSPQGGYEKLFF
TGTGCCAGCAGCTCCCCGCAGGGGGGATATGAAAAACTGTTTTTT
>once|TRBD1|TRBV7-2|TRBJ2-5
CASSPGQDERKTQYF
TGTGCCAGCAGCCCCGGACAGGATGAGAGGAAGACCCAGTACTTC
>NA|TRBD2|TRBV19|TRBJ2-7
CASSPGGGAREQYF
TGTGCCAGTAGTCCCGGGGGAGGGGCACGCGAGCAGTACTTC
>NA|TRBD1|TRBV6-5|TRBJ1-3
CASTRTGRTGNTIYF
TGTGCCAGCACCCGGACAGGGAGGACTGGAAACACCATATATTTT
>NA|TRBD1|TRBV4-3|TRBJ1-1
CASSQVDRGGTEAFF
TGCGCCAGCAGCCAAGTAGACAGGGGAGGCACTGAAGCTTTCTTT
>few|TRBD2|TRBV19|TRBJ2-1
CASKGVTSGTQEGQFF
TGTGCCTCCAAAGGGGTGACTAGCGGGACCCAGGAGGGGCAGTTCTTC
>NA|TRBD2|TRBV5-1|TRBJ2-1
CASSLVAGGRYNEQFF
TGCGCCAGCAGCTTGGTGGCGGGAGGGAGGTACAATGAGCAGTTCTTC
>NA|TRBD1|TRBV29-1|TRBJ2-3
CSVSRTGGADTQYF
TGCAGCGTTTCCAGGACAGGGGGCGCAGATACGCAGTATTTT
>NA|NA|TRBV7-8|TRBJ2-7
CASSKGRGGEQYF
TGTGCCAGCAGCAAAGGGCGGGGAGGCGAGCAGTACTTC
>NA|TRBD2|TRBV5-5|TRBJ2-5
CASNLTSGGAGETQYF
TGTGCCAGCAACCTGACTAGCGGGGGGGCCGGGGAGACCCAGTACTTC
>NA|NA|TRBV28|TRBJ1-1
CASRTYTEAFF
TGTGCCAGCAGGACATACACTGAAGCTTTCTTT
>NA|NA|TRBV14|TRBJ2-5
CASSQELWQGGSETQYF
TGTGCCAGCAGCCAAGAACTCTGGCAGGGGGGATCGGAGACCCAGTACTTC
>NA|NA|TRBV7-9|TRBJ1-1
CSSSFQQGRTEAFF
TGTTCCAGCAGCTTCCAACAGGGAAGGACTGAAGCTTTCTTT
>NA|TRBD1|TRBV18|TRBJ2-5
CASSPTGGTQETQYF
TGTGCCAGCTCACCGACAGGGGGGACCCAAGAGACCCAGTACTTC
>NA|NA|TRBV13|TRBJ2-7
CASSLWSSPEQYF
TGTGCCAGCAGCTTATGGTCTAGCCCAGAGCAGTACTTC
>NA|TRBD2|TRBV12-5|TRBJ2-5
CTSGYGGAGETQYF
TGTACTAGTGGGTACGGGGGGGCGGGGGAGACCCAGTACTTC
>NA|TRBD2|TRBV5-1|TRBJ2-7
CASSPFTSGRRYEQYF
TGCGCCAGCAGCCCTTTCACTAGCGGGAGAAGGTACGAGCAGTACTTC
>few|NA|TRBV29-1|TRBJ1-2
CSVDLSRYGYTF
TGCAGCGTTGACCTGAGCCGCTATGGCTACACCTTC
>NA|TRBD1|TRBV6-4|TRBJ2-1
CASKKGTGGPLNEQFF
TGTGCCAGCAAGAAGGGGACAGGGGGCCCCTTAAATGAGCAGTTCTTC
>NA|TRBD1|TRBV11-2|TRBJ2-7
CASRTTGGEQYF
TGTGCCAGCAGAACCACAGGGGGCGAGCAGTACTTC
>NA|TRBD1|TRBV19|TRBJ1-2
CASSIKGQSFYGYTF
TGTGCCAGTAGTATAAAGGGACAGAGTTTCTATGGCTACACCTTC
>few|NA|TRBV4-1|TRBJ2-2
CASSQDRWQGGPNTGELFF
TGCGCCAGCAGCCAAGATCGTTGGCAGGGGGGACCCAACACCGGGGAGCTGTTTTTT
>NA|TRBD1|TRBV7-8|TRBJ2-7
CASSPGQGAYYEQYF
TGTGCCAGCAGCCCAGGACAGGGGGCGTATTACGAGCAGTACTTC
>NA|TRBD1|TRBV27|TRBJ2-7
CASRKRQGAVEQYF
TGTGCCAGCAGAAAACGACAGGGGGCGGTCGAGCAGTACTTC
>NA|NA|TRBV5-1|TRBJ2-7
CASGDWPYEQYF
TGCGCCAGCGGGGACTGGCCTTACGAGCAGTACTTC
>NA|NA|TRBV21-1|TRBJ2-7
CASSKGRGRVAYEQYF
TGTGCCAGCAGCAAAGGGAGAGGGCGGGTCGCCTACGAGCAGTACTTC
>once|NA|TRBV7-3|TRBJ2-2
CASSPRTAANTGELFF
TGTGCCAGCAGCCCCAGGACAGCCGCGAACACCGGGGAGCTGTTTTTT
>NA|NA|TRBV7-2|TRBJ2-7
CASSLSTNYEQYF
TGTGCCAGCAGCTTATCTACCAATTACGAGCAGTACTTC
>NA|NA|TRBV4-3|TRBJ2-2
CASSQIPANTGELFF
TGCGCCAGCAGCCAAATCCCGGCGAACACCGGGGAGCTGTTTTTT
>NA|TRBD1|TRBV5-6|TRBJ2-5
CASSSDRGLKETQYF
TGTGCCAGCAGCTCGGACAGGGGACTCAAAGAGACCCAGTACTTC
>NA|TRBD2|TRBV30|TRBJ2-3
CAWRLAGGSDTQYF
TGTGCCTGGAGGCTAGCGGGAGGTTCCGATACGCAGTATTTT
>few|NA|TRBV4-1|TRBJ1-5
CASSRGDNQPQHF
TGCGCCAGCAGCCGGGGGGACAATCAGCCCCAGCATTTT
>NA|TRBD1|TRBV7-3|TRBJ1-6
CASSPGQTNSPLHF
TGTGCCAGCAGCCCGGGACAGACCAATTCACCCCTCCACTTT
>NA|TRBD2|TRBV19|TRBJ2-2
CASYGRWSGENTGELFF
TGTGCCAGTTATGGTCGATGGAGCGGGGAAAACACCGGGGAGCTGTTTTTT
>NA|TRBD2|TRBV7-2|TRBJ2-7
CASSSGTSGGSAHDEQYF
TGTGCCAGCAGCTCCGGGACTAGCGGGGGGTCCGCTCACGACGAGCAGTACTTC
>NA|NA|TRBV25-1|TRBJ2-1
CASRNQGSDEQFF
TGTGCCAGCAGAAATCAGGGCTCGGATGAGCAGTTCTTC
>NA|NA|TRBV7-2|TRBJ2-7
CASSLGRYEQYF
TGTGCCAGCAGCTTAGGTCGGTACGAGCAGTACTTC
>few|TRBD1|TRBV10-3|TRBJ2-1
CAISGRGTGLYSEQFF
TGTGCCATCAGTGGTAGAGGGACAGGGCTGTACTCGGAGCAGTTCTTC
>NA|NA|TRBV6-1|TRBJ2-7
CASSTTWPEQYF
TGTGCCAGCAGTACGACTTGGCCCGAGCAGTACTTC
>NA|TRBD1|TRBV27|TRBJ1-4
CASSFTGVNEKLFF
TGTGCCAGCAGTTTCACAGGGGTTAATGAAAAACTGTTTTTT
>NA|NA|TRBV28|TRBJ1-1
CASSFSNTEAFF
TGTGCCAGCAGTTTCTCGAACACTGAAGCTTTCTTT
>few|NA|TRBV7-6|TRBJ2-1
CASSLGGPNEQFF
TGTGCCAGCAGCTTAGGGGGGCCGAATGAGCAGTTCTTC
>NA|NA|TRBV18|TRBJ2-7
CASSPGHQEAYYEQYF
TGTGCCAGCTCACCAGGGCATCAGGAGGCCTACTACGAGCAGTACTTC
>NA|TRBD2|TRBV7-9|TRBJ2-4
CSSSVTAGDRAKNIQYF
TGTTCCAGCAGCGTTACAGCGGGGGATCGTGCCAAAAACATTCAGTACTTC
>NA|TRBD2|TRBV25-1|TRBJ2-7
CASSVGGLAGWQYF
TGTGCCAGCAGTGTGGGGGGACTAGCGGGATGGCAGTACTTC
>NA|TRBD2|TRBV19|TRBJ2-1
CASSIGTRRNEQFF
TGTGCCAGTAGTATAGGGACTAGGCGCAATGAGCAGTTCTTC
>NA|TRBD1|TRBV9|TRBJ2-5
CASSIGQGNMETQYF
TGTGCCAGCAGCATCGGACAGGGAAATATGGAGACCCAGTACTTC
>few|NA|TRBV19|TRBJ1-5
CASSRSGTHNQPQHF
TGTGCCAGTAGTCGATCCGGGACACACAATCAGCCCCAGCATTTT
>NA|TRBD1|TRBV29-1|TRBJ2-7
CSVEGTVDYEQYF
TGCAGCGTTGAGGGGACAGTGGACTACGAGCAGTACTTC
>NA|NA|TRBV11-2|TRBJ1-2
CASSLMAGAGYTF
TGTGCCAGCAGCTTAATGGCAGGGGCTGGCTACACCTTC
>few|NA|TRBV4-2|TRBJ1-2
CASSQEDRFYGYTF
TGTGCCAGCAGCCAAGAAGACAGGTTCTATGGCTACACCTTC